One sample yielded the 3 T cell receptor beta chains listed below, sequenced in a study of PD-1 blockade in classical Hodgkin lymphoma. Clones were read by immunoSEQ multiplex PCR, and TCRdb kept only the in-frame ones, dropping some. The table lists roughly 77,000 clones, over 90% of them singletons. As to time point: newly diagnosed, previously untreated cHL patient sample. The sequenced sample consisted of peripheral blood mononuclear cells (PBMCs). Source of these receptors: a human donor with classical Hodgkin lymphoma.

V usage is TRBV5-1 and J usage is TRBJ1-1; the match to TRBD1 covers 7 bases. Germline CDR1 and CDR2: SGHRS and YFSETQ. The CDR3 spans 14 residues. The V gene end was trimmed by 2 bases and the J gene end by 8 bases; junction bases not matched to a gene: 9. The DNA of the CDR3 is TGCGCCAGCAGCTTTGGGACAGAAGCGGGGGAAGCTTTCTTT. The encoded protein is CASSFGTEAGEAFF.

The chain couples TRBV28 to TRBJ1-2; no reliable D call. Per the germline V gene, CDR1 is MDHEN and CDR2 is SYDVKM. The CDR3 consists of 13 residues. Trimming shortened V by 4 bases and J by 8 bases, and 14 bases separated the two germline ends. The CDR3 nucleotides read TGTGCCAGCAGTTCAGGCGAAATGCGAGGCTACACCTTC. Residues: CASSSGEMRGYTF.

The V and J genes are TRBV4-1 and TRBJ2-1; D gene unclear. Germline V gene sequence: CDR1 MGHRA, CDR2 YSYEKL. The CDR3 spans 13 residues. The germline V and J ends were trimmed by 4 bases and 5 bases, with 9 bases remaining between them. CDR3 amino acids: CASSPNKNNEQFF. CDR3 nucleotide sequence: TGCGCCAGCAGCCCCAATAAAAACAATGAGCAGTTCTTC.